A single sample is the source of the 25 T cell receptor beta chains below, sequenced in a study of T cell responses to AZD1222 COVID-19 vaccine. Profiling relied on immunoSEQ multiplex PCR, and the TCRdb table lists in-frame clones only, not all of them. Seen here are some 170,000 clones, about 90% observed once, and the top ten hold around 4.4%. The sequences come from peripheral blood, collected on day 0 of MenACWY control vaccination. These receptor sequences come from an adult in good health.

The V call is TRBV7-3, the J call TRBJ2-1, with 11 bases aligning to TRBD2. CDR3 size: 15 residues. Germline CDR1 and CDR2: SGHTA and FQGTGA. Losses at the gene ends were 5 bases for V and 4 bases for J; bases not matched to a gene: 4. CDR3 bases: TGTGCCAGCAGCCCCACTAGCGGGAGTTACAATGAGCAGTTCTTC. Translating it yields CASSPTSGSYNEQFF.

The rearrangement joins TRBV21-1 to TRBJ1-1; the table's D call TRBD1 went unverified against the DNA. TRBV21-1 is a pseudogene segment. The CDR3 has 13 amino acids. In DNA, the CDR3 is TGTGCCAGCAGCAAGAATAGGGGGACGAAAGCTTTCTTT. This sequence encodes CASSKNRGTKAFF.

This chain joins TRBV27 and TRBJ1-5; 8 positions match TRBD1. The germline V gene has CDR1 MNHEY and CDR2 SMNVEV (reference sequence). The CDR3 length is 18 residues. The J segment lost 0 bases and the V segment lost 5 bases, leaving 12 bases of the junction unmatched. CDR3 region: CASSAWTGPNYSNQPQHF. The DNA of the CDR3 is TGTGCCAGCAGTGCCTGGACAGGGCCGAATTATAGCAATCAGCCCCAGCATTTT.

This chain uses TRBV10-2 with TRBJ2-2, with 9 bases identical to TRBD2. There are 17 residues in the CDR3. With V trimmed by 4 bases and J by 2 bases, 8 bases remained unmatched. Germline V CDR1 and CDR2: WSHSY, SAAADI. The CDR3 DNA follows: TGCGCCAGCAGTGGAGGGGCGGGAGGGCCAAACACCGGGGAGCTGTTTTTT. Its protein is CASSGGAGGPNTGELFF.

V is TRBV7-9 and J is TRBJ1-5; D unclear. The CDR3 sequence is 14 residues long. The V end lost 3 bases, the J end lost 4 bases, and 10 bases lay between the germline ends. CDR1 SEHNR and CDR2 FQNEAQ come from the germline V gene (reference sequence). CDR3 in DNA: TGTGCCAGCAGCTTCATAGGGCAAAATCAGCCCCAGCATTTT. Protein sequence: CASSFIGQNQPQHF.

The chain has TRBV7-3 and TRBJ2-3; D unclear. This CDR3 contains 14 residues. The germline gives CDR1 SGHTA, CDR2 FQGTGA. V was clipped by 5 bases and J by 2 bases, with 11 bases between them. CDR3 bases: TGTGCCAGCAGCCTTGGACGAAACACAGATACGCAGTATTTT. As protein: CASSLGRNTDTQYF.

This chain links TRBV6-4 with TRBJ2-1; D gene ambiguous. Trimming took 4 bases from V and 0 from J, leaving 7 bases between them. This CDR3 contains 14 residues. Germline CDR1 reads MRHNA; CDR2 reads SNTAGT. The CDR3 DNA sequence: TGTGCCAGCAGTGTGGAAAGCTCCTACAATGAGCAGTTCTTC. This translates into CASSVESSYNEQFF.

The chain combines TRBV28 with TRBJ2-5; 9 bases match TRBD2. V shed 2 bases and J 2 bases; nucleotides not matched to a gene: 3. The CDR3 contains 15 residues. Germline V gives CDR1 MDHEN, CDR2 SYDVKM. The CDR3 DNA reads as TGTGCCAGCAGTTTAGCGGGGGGGGGTCAAGAGACCCAGTACTTC. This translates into CASSLAGGGQETQYF.

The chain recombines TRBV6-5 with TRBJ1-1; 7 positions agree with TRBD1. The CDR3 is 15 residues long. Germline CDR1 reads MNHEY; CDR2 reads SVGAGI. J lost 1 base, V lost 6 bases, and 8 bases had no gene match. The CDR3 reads CASRTQWTGNTEAFF. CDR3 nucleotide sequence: TGTGCCAGCAGAACCCAATGGACAGGGAACACTGAAGCTTTCTTT.

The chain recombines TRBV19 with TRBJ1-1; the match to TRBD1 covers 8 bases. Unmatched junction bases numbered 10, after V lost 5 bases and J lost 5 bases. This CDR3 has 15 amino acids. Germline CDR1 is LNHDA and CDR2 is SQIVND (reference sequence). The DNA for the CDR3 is TGTGCCAGTAGTCGCCGGGGGGACAGGCAGACTGAAGCTTTCTTT. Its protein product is CASSRRGDRQTEAFF.

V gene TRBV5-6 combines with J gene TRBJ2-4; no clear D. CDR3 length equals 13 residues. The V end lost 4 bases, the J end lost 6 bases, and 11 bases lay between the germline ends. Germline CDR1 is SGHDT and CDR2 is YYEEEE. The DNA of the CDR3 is TGTGCCAGCAGCCCAAGGTCAGGAAACATTCAGTACTTC. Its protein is CASSPRSGNIQYF.

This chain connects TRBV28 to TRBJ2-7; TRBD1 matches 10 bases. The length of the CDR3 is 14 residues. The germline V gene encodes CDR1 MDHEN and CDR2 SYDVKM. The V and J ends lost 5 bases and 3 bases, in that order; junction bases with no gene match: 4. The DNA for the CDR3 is TGTGCCAGCAGTACGGGACAGGGGAACTACGAGCAGTACTTC. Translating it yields CASSTGQGNYEQYF.

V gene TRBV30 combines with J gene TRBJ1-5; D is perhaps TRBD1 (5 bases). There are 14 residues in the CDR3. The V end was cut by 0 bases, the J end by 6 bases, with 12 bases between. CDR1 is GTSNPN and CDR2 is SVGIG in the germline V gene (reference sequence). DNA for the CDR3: TGTGCCTGGAGTGTGGCTGGGGCTAGTCAGCCCCAGCATTTT. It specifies CAWSVAGASQPQHF.

The CDR3 DNA reads TGTGCCAGCAGCTTACAGGGGCCGGGCGGCTACACCTTC. Translating gives CASSLQGPGGYTF. V usage is TRBV27 and J usage is TRBJ1-2; TRBD1 agrees at 7 bases. Germline lookup yields CDR1 MNHEY and CDR2 SMNVEV (reference sequence). The CDR3 sequence is 13 residues long. V shed 6 bases, J shed 8 bases, and the junction held 9 bases outside the gene matches.

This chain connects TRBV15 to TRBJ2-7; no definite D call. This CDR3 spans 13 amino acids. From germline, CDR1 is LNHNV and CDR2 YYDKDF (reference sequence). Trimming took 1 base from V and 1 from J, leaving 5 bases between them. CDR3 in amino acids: CATSRGASYEQYF. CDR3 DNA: TGTGCCACCAGCAGAGGAGCGTCCTACGAGCAGTACTTC.

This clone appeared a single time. The CDR3 DNA follows: TGTGCCAGCAGCCAAGGCGGCAGCTCCTACAATGAGCAGTTCTTC. It yields the protein CASSQGGSSYNEQFF. The gene calls are TRBV3-1 (or the pseudogene TRBV3-2) and TRBJ2-1; D gene uncertain. The V gene's germline CDR1 is LGHDT and CDR2 YNNKEL (reference sequence). This CDR3 region has 15 residues. The ends were cut back, 1 base at V and 0 bases at J, with 7 bases in the middle.

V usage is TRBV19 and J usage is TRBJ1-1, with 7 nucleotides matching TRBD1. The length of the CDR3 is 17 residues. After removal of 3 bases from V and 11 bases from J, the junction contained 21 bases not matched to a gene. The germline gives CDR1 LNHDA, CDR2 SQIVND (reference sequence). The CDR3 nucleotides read TGTGCCAGTAGTATGGGACTCGCGGCGTTAGCAGGGGGTATCGCTTTCTTT. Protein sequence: CASSMGLAALAGGIAFF.

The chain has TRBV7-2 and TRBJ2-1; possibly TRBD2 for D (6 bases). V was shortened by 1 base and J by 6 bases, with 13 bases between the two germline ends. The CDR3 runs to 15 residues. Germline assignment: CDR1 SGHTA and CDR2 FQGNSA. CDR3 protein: CASSLGSGLANEQFF. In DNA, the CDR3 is TGTGCCAGCAGCTTAGGTTCGGGACTCGCCAATGAGCAGTTCTTC.

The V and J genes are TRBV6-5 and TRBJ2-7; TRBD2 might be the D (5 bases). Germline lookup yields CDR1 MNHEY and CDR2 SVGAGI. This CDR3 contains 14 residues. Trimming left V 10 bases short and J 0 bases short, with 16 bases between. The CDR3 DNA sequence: TGTGCCACTTGGACCTCCGGGGACTCCTACGAGCAGTACTTC. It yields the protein CATWTSGDSYEQYF.

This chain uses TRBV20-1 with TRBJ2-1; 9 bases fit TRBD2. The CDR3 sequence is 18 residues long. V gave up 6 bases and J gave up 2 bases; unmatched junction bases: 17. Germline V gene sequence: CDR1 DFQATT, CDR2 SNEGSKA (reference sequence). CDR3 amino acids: CSASKPRSSGTPYNEQFF. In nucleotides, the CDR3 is TGCAGTGCGAGTAAACCCCGGTCTAGCGGGACACCCTACAATGAGCAGTTCTTC.

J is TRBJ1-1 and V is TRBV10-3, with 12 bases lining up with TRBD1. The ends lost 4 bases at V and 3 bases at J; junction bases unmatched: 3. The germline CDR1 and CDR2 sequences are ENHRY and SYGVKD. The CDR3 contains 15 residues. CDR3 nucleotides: TGTGCCATCAGTGGGGGACAGGGGGCGCACACTGAAGCTTTCTTT. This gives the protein CAISGGQGAHTEAFF.

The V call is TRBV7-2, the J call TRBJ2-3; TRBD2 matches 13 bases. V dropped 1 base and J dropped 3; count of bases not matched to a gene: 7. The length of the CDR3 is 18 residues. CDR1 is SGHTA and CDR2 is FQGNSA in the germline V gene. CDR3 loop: CASSLGLAGGGRTDTQYF. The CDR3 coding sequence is TGTGCCAGCAGCTTAGGACTAGCGGGAGGTGGGAGGACAGATACGCAGTATTTT.

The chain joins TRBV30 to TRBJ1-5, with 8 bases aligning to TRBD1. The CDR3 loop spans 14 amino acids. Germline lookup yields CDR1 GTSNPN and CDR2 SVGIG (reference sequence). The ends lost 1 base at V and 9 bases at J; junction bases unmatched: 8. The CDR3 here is CAWSAYRGSGPQHF. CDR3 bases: TGTGCCTGGAGTGCCTACAGGGGGTCAGGGCCCCAGCATTTT.

Here the CDR3 reads CASSPKGVEAFF. Here the CDR3 DNA reads TGTGCCAGCAGCCCTAAAGGGGTGGAAGCTTTCTTT. The chain joins TRBV14 to TRBJ1-1; the D gene is possibly TRBD1 (5 bases). The CDR3 has 12 amino acids. CDR1 and CDR2 from the germline V gene are SGHDN and FVKESK. V lost 4 bases, J lost 8 bases, and 11 bases lay in between.

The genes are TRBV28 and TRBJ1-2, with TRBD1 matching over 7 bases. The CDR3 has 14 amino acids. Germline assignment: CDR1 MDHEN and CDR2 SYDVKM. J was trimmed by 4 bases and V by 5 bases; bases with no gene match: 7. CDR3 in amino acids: CASSGPDRVYGYTF. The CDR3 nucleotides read TGTGCCAGCAGTGGGCCTGACAGGGTCTATGGCTACACCTTC.